This T cell receptor (beta chain) derives from a study of T-cell memory formation after mild COVID-19. The CDR3 has 17 residues. Germline-derived CDR1 and CDR2 are ENHRY and SYGVKD. Trimming removed 7 bases from V and 8 bases from J; junction bases left unmatched: 14. TCRdb re-derived calls from the 5' RACE reads in MiXCR, one entry per CDR3 protein. The data show about 360,000 distinct CDR3 sequences, under 15% seen once. The receptor's source is a man aged 18 to 29 who had mild COVID-19 (a few samples of this study predate the infection). Cell type and time point are not known. Sequencing was performed on PBMCs or a T cell subset sorted from them (not recorded which). V usage is TRBV10-3 and J usage is TRBJ2-1; 13 nucleotides match TRBD2. The CDR3 loop is CAITRNPTSGGADEQFF. CDR3 DNA sequence: TGTGCCATCACTCGGAACCCTACTAGCGGGGGGGCCGATGAGCAGTTCTTC.